A single sample gave rise to the 7 T cell receptor beta chains below, sequenced in a study of shared clonotypes between healthy human individuals. Some clones are missing from TCRdb's copy, which holds only in-frame ones; the method was immunoSEQ multiplex PCR. Of over 2 million clones in the sample, roughly 94% were seen once. Terminally differentiated effector memory CD45RA+ cells were left out of the naive CD8 fraction, which was CD45RO-negative and positively selected for CCR7. Sequencing was performed on naive CD8+ T cells sorted from blood. The receptors originated from a man younger than 30 in good health.

Concerning this clone: Other nucleotide sequences in the sample specify the same CDR3. V and J are TRBV10-3 and TRBJ2-7; a possible D gene is TRBD2 (6 bases). Looked up from germline, CDR1 is ENHRY and CDR2 is SYGVKD. This CDR3 has 13 amino acids. V lost 7 bases and J lost 6, with 16 bases in between. The CDR3 sequence is CAIMEAGLSEQYF. CDR3 in DNA: TGTGCCATCATGGAGGCGGGACTCTCCGAGCAGTACTTC.

The chain uses TRBV27 and TRBJ1-5, with TRBD1 matching 9 bases. The CDR3 has 20 residues. The ends lost 4 bases at V and 0 bases at J; junction bases unmatched: 16. Germline V lookup: CDR1 MNHEY, CDR2 SMNVEV (reference sequence). CDR3 in amino acids: CASSSTTGTGIFHSNQPQHF. CDR3 sequence (DNA): TGTGCCAGCAGTTCGACCACCGGGACAGGGATTTTTCATAGCAATCAGCCCCAGCATTTT.

The rearrangement links TRBV28 to TRBJ2-1; TRBD2 matches 7 bases. CDR1 MDHEN and CDR2 SYDVKM come from the germline V gene. After removal of 3 bases from V and 3 bases from J, the junction contained 2 bases not matched to a gene. The length of the CDR3 is 14 residues. In nucleotides, the CDR3 is TGTGCCAGCAGTTTGGGGGGGGTCTACAATGAGCAGTTCTTC. It yields the protein CASSLGGVYNEQFF. The whole variable domain, filled in from reference TRBV28 and TRBJ2-1, reads DVKVTQSSRYLVKRTGEKVFLECVQDMDHENMFWYRQDPGLGLRLIYFSYDVKMKEKGDIPEGYSVSREKKERFSLILESASTNQTSMYLCASSLGGVYNEQFFGPGTRLTVL.

V and J are TRBV9 and TRBJ1-5; D is possibly TRBD1 (5 bases). Germline lookup yields CDR1 SGDLS and CDR2 YYNGEE. V was trimmed by 4 bases and J by 0 bases, leaving 8 bases between them. This CDR3 is built from 14 residues. The CDR3 region is CASSLDSSNQPQHF. The CDR3 DNA follows: TGTGCCAGCAGCCTCGACAGTAGCAATCAGCCCCAGCATTTT.

The rearrangement uses TRBV7-6 and TRBJ1-5, with D possibly TRBD1 on 5 matching bases. The CDR3 is 21 amino acids. Trimming cost V 1 base and J 0 bases, with 25 bases left between them. Germline assignment: CDR1 SGHVS and CDR2 FNYEAQ. The CDR3 region has the DNA TGTGCCAGCAGCTTAGATTGTCGGCAGGGCCGAATCTTTTATAGCAATCAGCCCCAGCATTTT. It is translated as CASSLDCRQGRIFYSNQPQHF.

J is TRBJ2-7 and V is TRBV5-5; 8 positions match TRBD1. The CDR3 runs to 15 residues. From germline, CDR1 is SGHKS and CDR2 YYEKEE (reference sequence). V trimming: 6 bases; J trimming: 3 bases; junction bases outside the gene matches: 11. The CDR3 region is CASTTSGTGFYEQYF. The CDR3 bases are TGTGCCAGCACCACTTCCGGGACAGGATTCTACGAGCAGTACTTC.

As for this clone: The junction departs from the called germline gene at one end, perhaps through a read error. The same CDR3 is also encoded by other DNA sequences in this sample. The CDR3 region is CASSLTSGGADEQFF. CDR3 DNA sequence: TGTGCTAGCAGCTTGACTAGCGGGGGGGCCGATGAGCAGTTCTTC. This chain uses TRBV7-7 with TRBJ2-1, with TRBD2 identical over 14 bases. CDR3 length: 15 amino acids. The germline CDR1 and CDR2 sequences are SSHAT and FNYEAQ (reference sequence).